This paragraph covers one T cell receptor (beta chain) sequence. What it binds is not known. This sample is drawn from a study of identical twins. The CDR3 totals 15 residues. The V gene's germline CDR1 is LGHNA and CDR2 YNFKEQ. V lost 0 bases and J lost 2, with 11 bases in between. General study results and limits: Reduced insertions were recorded for abundant cord blood beta clonotypes, with no such pattern in memory repertoires. Alpha sequences out of frame and shared by twins had excess low generation probability. The analysis was cross-sectional rather than longitudinal within donors.

TCRdb passed the 5' RACE reads through MiXCR, listing each CDR3 protein once. The sample shows 250,000 to 350,000 distinct CDR3 sequences, roughly 9.7% of them seen only once. These sequences were also reported in another study, on yellow fever vaccine responses in identical twins.

This TCR was recovered from a woman aged 18-29 years in good health. The sequencing input was CD8+ T cells sorted from blood. This chain joins TRBV4-2 and TRBJ2-7; D is uncertain. CDR3 sequence: CASSQDLDGAYEQYF. Here the CDR3 DNA reads TGTGCCAGCAGCCAAGATCTGGACGGAGCCTACGAGCAGTACTTC.